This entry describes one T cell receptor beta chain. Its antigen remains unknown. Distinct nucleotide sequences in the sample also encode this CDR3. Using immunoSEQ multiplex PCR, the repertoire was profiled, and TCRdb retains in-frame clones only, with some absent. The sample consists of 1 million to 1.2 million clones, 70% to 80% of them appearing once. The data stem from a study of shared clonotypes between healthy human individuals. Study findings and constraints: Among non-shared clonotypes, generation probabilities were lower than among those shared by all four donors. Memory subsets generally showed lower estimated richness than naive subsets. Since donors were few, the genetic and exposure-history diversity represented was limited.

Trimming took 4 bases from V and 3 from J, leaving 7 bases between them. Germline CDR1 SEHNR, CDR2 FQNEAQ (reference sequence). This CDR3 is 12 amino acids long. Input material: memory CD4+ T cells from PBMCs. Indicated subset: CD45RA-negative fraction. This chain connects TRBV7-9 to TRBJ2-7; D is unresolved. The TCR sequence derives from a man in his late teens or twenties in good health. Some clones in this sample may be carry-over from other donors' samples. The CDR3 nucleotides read TGTGCCAGCAGCTCCGACATCTACGAGCAGTACTTC. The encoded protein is CASSSDIYEQYF.